Here is one TCR beta chain with its context. The antigen remains unidentified. The V and J ends lost 5 bases and 0 bases, in that order; junction bases with no gene match: 6. Looked up from germline, CDR1 is SQVTM and CDR2 is ANQGSEA. The CDR3 contains 16 residues. The sequencing template was cDNA reverse transcribed from extracted RNA. Here immunoSEQ multiplex PCR was the method, and the copy in TCRdb shows in-frame clones only, minus some. This sample has 75,000 to 85,000 clones, with approximately 70% found just once. This entry is derived from a study of CD8+ T cells in alopecia areata. About the research overall: Patients took tofacitinib for 6 to 18 months, followed by 6 drug-free months. Affected scalp percentage determined the severity score of treated patients.

Treatment noted: oral pan-JAK inhibitor, 5-10 mg twice daily. Study-wide results and caveats: In lesional scalp, particularly from alopecia totalis/universalis, clonality was higher than in normal scalp.

The input for sequencing was CD8+ T cells sorted from blood, taken at week 24, from a patient treated with tofacitinib. The rearrangement uses TRBV29-1 and TRBJ2-2; 10 bases line up with TRBD2. The TCR sequence derives from a human donor with alopecia areata. The CDR3 nucleotides read TGCAGCGTTTATAGCGGGGGGCTCCCGAACACCGGGGAGCTGTTTTTT. The encoded protein is CSVYSGGLPNTGELFF.